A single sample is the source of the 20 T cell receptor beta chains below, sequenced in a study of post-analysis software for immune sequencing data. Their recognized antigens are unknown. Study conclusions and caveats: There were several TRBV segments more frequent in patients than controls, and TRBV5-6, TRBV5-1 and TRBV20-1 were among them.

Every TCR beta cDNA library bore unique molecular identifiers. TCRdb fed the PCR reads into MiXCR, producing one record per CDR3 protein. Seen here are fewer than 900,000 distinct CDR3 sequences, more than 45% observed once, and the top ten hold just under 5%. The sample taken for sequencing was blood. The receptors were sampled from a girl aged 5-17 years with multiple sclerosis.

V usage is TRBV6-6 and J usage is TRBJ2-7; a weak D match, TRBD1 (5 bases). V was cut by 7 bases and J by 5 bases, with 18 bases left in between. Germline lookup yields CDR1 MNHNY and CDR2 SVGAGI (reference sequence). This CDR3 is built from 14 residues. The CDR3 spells CASTIGQGRDEQYF. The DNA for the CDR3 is TGTGCCAGCACCATCGGGCAGGGAAGAGACGAGCAGTACTTC.

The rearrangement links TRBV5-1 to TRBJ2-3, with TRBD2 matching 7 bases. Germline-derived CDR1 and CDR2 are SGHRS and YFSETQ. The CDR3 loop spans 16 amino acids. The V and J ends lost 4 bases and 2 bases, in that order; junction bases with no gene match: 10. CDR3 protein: CASSKRTSENTDTQYF. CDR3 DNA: TGCGCCAGCAGCAAACGCACTAGCGAAAACACAGATACGCAGTATTTT.

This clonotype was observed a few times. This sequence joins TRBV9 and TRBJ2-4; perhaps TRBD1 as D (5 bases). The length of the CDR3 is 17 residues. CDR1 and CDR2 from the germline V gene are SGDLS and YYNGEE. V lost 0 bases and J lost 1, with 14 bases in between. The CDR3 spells CASSVGQHLGAKNIQYF. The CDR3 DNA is TGTGCCAGCAGCGTAGGACAGCACCTTGGGGCCAAAAACATTCAGTACTTC.

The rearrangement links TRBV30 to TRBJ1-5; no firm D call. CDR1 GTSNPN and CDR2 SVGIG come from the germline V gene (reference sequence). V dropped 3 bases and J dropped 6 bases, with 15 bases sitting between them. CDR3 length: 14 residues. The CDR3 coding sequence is TGTGCCTGGAGCCTGTCCCCAGAGGGTCAGCCCCAGCATTTT. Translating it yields CAWSLSPEGQPQHF.

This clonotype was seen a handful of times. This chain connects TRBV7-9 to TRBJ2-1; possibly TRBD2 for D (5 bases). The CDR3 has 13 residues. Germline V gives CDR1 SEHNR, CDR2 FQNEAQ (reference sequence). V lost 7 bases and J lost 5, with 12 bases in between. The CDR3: CASTFHGDNEQFF. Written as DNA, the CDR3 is TGTGCCAGCACCTTCCACGGGGACAATGAGCAGTTCTTC.

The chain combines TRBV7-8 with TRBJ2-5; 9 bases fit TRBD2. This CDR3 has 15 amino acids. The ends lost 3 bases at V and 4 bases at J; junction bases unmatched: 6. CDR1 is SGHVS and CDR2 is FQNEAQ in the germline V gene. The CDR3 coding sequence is TGTGCCAGCAGCTTTGTAGCGGGAGCGGGAGAGACCCAGTACTTC. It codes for CASSFVAGAGETQYF.

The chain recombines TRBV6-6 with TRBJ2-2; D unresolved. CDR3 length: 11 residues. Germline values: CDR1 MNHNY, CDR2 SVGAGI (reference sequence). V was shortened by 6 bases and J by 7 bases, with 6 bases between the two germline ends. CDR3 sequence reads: CASSTIGELFF. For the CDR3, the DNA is TGTGCCAGCAGCACCATCGGGGAGCTGTTTTTT.

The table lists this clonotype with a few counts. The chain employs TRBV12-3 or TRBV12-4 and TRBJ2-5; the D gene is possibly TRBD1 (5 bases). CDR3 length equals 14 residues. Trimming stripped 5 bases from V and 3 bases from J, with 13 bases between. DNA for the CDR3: TGTGCCAGCAGTCCTACCAACAGGAAAGAGACCCAGTACTTC. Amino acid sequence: CASSPTNRKETQYF.

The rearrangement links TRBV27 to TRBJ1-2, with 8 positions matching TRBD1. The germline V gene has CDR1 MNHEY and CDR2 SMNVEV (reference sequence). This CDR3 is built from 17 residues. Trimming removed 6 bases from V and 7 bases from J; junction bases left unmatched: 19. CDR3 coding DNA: TGTGCCAGCAGCGACCGCCCGACAGGGGATCGGTCGGCTGGCTACACCTTC. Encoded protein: CASSDRPTGDRSAGYTF.

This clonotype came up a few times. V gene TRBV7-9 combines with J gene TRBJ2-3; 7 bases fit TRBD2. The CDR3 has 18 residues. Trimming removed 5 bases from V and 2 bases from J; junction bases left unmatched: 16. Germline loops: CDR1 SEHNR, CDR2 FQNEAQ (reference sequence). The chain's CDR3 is CASSPLAGVTPDTDTQYF. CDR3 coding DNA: TGTGCCAGCAGCCCTTTGGCGGGAGTGACTCCCGACACAGATACGCAGTATTTT.

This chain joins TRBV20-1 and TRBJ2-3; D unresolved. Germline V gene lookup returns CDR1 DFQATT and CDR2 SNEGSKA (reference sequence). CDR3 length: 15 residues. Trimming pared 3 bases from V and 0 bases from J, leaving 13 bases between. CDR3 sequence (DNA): TGCAGTGCTAGGGGCCCCCCCGCTAGCACAGATACGCAGTATTTT. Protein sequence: CSARGPPASTDTQYF.

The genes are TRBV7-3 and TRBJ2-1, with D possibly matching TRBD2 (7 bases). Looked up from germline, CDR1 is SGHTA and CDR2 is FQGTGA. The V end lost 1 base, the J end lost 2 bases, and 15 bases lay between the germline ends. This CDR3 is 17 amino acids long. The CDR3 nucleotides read TGTGCCAGCAGCTTAAGCGGGGGCCTGGGGACCTACAATGAGCAGTTCTTC. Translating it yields CASSLSGGLGTYNEQFF.

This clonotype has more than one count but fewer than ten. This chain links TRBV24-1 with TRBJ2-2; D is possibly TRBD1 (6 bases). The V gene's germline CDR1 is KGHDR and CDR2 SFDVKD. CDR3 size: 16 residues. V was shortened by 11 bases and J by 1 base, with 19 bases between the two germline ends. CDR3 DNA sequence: TGTGCCATCGGCTCTGGGGGCGCCCAGAACACCGGGGAGCTGTTTTTT. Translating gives CAIGSGGAQNTGELFF.

The CDR3 DNA reads TGCAGTGCTAGAGGCGACAGGGGCGAAGACCAAGAGACCCAGTACTTC. This sequence encodes CSARGDRGEDQETQYF. The V and J genes are TRBV20-1 and TRBJ2-5, with 8 bases aligning to TRBD1. Trimming cost V 1 base and J 0 bases; bases outside gene matches: 7. Germline CDR1 DFQATT, CDR2 SNEGSKA (reference sequence). The CDR3 totals 16 residues.

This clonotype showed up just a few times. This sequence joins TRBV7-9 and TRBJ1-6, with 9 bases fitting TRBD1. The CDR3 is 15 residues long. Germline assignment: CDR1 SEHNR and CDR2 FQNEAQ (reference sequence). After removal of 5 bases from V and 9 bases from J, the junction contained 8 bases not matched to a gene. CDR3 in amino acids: CASSGTGTGFSPLHF. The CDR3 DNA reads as TGTGCCAGCAGCGGTACCGGGACAGGGTTTTCACCCCTCCACTTT.

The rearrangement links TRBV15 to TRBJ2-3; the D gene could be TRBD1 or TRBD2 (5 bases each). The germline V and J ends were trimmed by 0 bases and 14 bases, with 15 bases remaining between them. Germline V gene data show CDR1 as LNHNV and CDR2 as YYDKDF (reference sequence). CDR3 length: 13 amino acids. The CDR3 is CATSRDEGRVRYF. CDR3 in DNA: TGTGCCACCAGCAGAGATGAGGGGAGAGTTCGGTATTTT.

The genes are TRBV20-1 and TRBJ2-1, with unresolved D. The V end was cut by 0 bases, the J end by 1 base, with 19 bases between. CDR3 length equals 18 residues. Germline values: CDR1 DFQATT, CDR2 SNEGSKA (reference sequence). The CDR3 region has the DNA TGCAGTGCTAGAGATTCGGCGTACCCAATCGTGTCCTACAATGAGCAGTTCTTC. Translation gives CSARDSAYPIVSYNEQFF.

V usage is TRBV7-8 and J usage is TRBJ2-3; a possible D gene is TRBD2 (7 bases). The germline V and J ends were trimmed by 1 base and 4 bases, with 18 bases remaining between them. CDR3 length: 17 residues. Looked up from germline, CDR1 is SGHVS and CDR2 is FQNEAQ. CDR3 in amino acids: CASSLGGGRGGPDTQYF. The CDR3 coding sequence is TGTGCCAGCAGCTTAGGAGGCGGGAGAGGGGGGCCAGATACGCAGTATTTT.

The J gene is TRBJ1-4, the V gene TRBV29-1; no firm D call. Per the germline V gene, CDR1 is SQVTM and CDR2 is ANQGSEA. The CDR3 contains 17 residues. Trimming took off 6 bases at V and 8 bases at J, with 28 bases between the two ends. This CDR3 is CSVLSSTADGPREKLFF. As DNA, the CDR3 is TGCAGCGTACTAAGCAGTACGGCAGACGGCCCTCGGGAAAAACTGTTTTTT.

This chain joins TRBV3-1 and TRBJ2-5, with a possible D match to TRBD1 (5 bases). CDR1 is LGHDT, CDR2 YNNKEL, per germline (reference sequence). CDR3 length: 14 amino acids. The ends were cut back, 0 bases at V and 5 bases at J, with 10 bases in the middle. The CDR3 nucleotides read TGTGCCAGCAGCCAAGATTTGGCAGGGGAGACCCAGTACTTC. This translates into CASSQDLAGETQYF.